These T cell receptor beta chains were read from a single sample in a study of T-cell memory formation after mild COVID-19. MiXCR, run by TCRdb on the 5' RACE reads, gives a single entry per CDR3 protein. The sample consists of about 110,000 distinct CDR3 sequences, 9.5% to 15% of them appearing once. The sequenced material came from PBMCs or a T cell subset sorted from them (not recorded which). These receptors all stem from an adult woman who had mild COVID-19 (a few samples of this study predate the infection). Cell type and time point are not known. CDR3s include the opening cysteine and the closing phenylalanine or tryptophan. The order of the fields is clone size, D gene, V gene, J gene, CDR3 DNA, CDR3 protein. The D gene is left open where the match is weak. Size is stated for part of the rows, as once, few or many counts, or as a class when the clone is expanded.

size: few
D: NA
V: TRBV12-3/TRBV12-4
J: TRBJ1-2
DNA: TGTGCCAGCAACCCCGGCTACACCTTC
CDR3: CASNPGYTF

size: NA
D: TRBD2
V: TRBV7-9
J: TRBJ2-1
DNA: TGTGCCAGCAGTTCCCCCCCCGGACTAGCGGGGACCTACAATGAGCAGTTCTTC
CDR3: CASSSPPGLAGTYNEQFF

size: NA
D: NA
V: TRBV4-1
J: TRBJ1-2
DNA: TGCGCCAGCAGCCAAGTTACGCAGGGGAACTATGGCTACACCTTC
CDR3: CASSQVTQGNYGYTF

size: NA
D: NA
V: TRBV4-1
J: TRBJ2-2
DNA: TGCGCCAGCAGCCAGGGGACTTGGGACCCCACCGGGGAGCTGTTTTTT
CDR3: CASSQGTWDPTGELFF

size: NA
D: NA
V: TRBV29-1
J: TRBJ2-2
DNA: TGCAGCGTTGAACGAGTGGGCACCATTACCCGGGAGCTGTTTTTT
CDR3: CSVERVGTITRELFF

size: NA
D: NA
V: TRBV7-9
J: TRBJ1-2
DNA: TGTGCCAGCAGCTTCCTAGGGGCCCCTGGCTACACCTTC
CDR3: CASSFLGAPGYTF

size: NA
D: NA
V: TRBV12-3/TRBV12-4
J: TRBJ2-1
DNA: TGTGCCAGCAAGTCGGGGGCCAATGAGCAGTTCTTC
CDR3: CASKSGANEQFF

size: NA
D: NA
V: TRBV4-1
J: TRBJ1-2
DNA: TGCGCCAGCAGCCAAGAAACAGGTTCCCCGGGGGGCCCCAAGGGCTACACCTTC
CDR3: CASSQETGSPGGPKGYTF

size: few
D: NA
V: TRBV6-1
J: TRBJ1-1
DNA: TGTGCCAGCACGTGGACAGAGAACACTGAAGCTTTCTTT
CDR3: CASTWTENTEAFF

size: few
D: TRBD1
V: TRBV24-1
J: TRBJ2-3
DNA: TGTGCCACCAGTGATTCGAACAGGGGGCCGGGCACAGATACGCAGTATTTT
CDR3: CATSDSNRGPGTDTQYF

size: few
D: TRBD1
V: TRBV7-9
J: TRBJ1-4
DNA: TGTGCCAGCAGCGCGACAGGGGGCGATGAAAAACTGTTTTTT
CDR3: CASSATGGDEKLFF

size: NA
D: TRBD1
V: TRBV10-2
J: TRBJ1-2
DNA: TGCGCCAGTCGGGACAGCCGGGGAAACTATGGCTACACCTTC
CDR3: CASRDSRGNYGYTF

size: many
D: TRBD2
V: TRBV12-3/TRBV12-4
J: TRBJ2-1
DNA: TGTGCCAGCAGTTTAGAGGCTAGCGGGAACAATGAGCAGTTCTTC
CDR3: CASSLEASGNNEQFF

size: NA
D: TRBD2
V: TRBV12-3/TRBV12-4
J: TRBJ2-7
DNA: TGTGCCAGCAGTACCCGATTAGCGGGAGCCTACGAGCAGTACTTC
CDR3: CASSTRLAGAYEQYF

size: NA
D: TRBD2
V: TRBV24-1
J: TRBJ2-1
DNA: TGTGCCACCAGTGAAGGACTAGCAAATGAGCAGTTCTTC
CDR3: CATSEGLANEQFF

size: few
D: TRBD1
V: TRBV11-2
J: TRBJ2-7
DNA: TGTGCCAGCAGCTTAGGGACAGGGGGCGCGAGGTCCTACGAGCAGTACTTC
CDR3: CASSLGTGGARSYEQYF

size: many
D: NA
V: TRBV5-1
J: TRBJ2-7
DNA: TGCGCCAGCAGCTTGGACTGGGCCTACGAGCAGTACTTC
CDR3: CASSLDWAYEQYF

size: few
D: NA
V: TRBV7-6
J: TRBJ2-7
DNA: TGTGCCAGCAGCTGGTCGGCGGAGAGCTCCTACGAGCAGTACTTC
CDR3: CASSWSAESSYEQYF

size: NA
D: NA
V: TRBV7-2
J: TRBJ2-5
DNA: TGTGCCAGCAGCCCCCTCGAGGGGGAGACCCAGTACTTC
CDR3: CASSPLEGETQYF

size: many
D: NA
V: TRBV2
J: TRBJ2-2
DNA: TGTGCCAGCAGTGATCCAACAGAATACACCGGGGAGCTGTTTTTT
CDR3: CASSDPTEYTGELFF

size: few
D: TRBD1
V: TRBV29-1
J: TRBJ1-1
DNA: TGCAGCGTTAATCCGGGACAGCCGAACACTGAAGCTTTCTTT
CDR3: CSVNPGQPNTEAFF

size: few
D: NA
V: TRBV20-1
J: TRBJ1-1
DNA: TGCAGTGCTAGAAATCCACCAGCCGAAGCTTTCTTT
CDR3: CSARNPPAEAFF

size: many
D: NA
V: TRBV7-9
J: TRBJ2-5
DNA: TGTGCCAGCAGCTTAAGGGTTCGGGTGCTCCAAGAGACCCAGTACTTC
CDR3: CASSLRVRVLQETQYF

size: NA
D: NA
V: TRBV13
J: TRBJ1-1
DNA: TGTGCCAGCAGCTTACAGGGGTTCCTGAACACTGAAGCTTTCTTT
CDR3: CASSLQGFLNTEAFF

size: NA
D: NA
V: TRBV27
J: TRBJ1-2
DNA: TGTGCCAGCAGTCTGGGCGGGGGCGAGGGCTACACCTTC
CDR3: CASSLGGGEGYTF

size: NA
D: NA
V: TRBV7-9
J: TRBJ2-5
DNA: TGTGCCAGCAGCCCCGGTCTGGCGGAGGCACAAGAGACCCAGTACTTC
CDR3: CASSPGLAEAQETQYF

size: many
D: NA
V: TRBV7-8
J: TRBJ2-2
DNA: TGTGCCAGCAGCTCCGGACTGAACACCGGGGAGCTGTTTTTT
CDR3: CASSSGLNTGELFF

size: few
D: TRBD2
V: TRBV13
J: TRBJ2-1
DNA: TGTGCCAGCAGCTCCGCTAGCGGGGGGGCCGGCCGCTACAATGAGCAGTTCTTC
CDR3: CASSSASGGAGRYNEQFF

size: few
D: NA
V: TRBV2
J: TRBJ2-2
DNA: TGTGCCAGCAGTGAAGTCCGTGAATTGAACACCGGGGAGCTGTTTTTT
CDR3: CASSEVRELNTGELFF

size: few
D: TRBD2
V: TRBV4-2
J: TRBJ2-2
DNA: TGTGCCAGCAGCCAAGGGGCTTTACTAGCGGGAACCGCCGGGGAGCTGTTTTTT
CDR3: CASSQGALLAGTAGELFF

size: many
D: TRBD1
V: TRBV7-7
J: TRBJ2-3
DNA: TGTGCCAGCAGCCCCGGACAGGCACGCACAGATACGCAGTATTTT
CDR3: CASSPGQARTDTQYF

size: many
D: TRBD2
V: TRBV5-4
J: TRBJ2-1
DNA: TGTGCCAGCAGCTCGGGAGGAGATGAGCAGTTCTTC
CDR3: CASSSGGDEQFF

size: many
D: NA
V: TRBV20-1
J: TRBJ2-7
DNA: TGCAGTGCTAGAGGGGGTGGGGTCTCTCCCTCCTACGAGCAGTACTTC
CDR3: CSARGGGVSPSYEQYF

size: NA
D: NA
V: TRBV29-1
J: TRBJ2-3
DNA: TGCAGCGTTGAAAGGCACGACACAGATACGCAGTATTTT
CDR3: CSVERHDTDTQYF

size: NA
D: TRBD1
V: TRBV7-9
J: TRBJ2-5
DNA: TGTGCCAGCAGCTCACCGGGACAGCAAGAGACCCAGTACTTC
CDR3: CASSSPGQQETQYF

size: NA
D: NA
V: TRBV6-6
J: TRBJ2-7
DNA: TGTGCCAGCAGTTACTCTGCGGCTCTGCAGTACTTC
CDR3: CASSYSAALQYF

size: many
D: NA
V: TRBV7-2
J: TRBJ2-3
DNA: TGTGCCAGCAGCTTAGGAGCGGATACGCAGTATTTT
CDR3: CASSLGADTQYF

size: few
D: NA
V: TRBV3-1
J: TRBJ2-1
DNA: TGTGCCAGCAGCCGCTTTAGGGCCTACAATGAGCAGTTCTTC
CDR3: CASSRFRAYNEQFF

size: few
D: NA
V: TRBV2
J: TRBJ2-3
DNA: TGTGCCAGCAGTGAGGATACGCAGTATTTT
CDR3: CASSEDTQYF

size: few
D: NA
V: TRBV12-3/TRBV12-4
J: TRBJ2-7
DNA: TGTGCCAGCAGTTTCGACAGGCAAGCCTACGAGCAGTACTTC
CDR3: CASSFDRQAYEQYF

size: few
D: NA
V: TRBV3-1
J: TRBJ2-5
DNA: TGTGCCAGCAGCCAAGCAGGATGGAGGGAGACCCAGTACTTC
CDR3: CASSQAGWRETQYF

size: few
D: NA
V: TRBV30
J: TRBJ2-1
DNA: TGTGCCTGGAGTCCCGACAGACTTGAGCAGTTCTTC
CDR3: CAWSPDRLEQFF

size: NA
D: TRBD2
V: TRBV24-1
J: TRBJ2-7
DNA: TGTGCCACCAGTGATCGCCTAGCGGGCTCTTACGAGCAGTACTTC
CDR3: CATSDRLAGSYEQYF

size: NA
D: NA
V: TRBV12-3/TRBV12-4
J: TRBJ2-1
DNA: TGTGCCAGCAGTTTATTGGGGGGGGCTTACAATGAGCAGTTCTTC
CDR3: CASSLLGGAYNEQFF

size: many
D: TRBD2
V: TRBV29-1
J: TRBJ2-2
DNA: TGCAGCGTTGAACGGGGCGGGAGGAACACCGGGGAGCTGTTTTTT
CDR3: CSVERGGRNTGELFF

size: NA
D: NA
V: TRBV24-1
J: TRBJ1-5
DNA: TGTGCCACCAGTGATCCAGACAGCCCTTATCAGCATTTT
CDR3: CATSDPDSPYQHF

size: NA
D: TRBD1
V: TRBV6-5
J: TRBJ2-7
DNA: TGTGCCAGCAGGCCCGACAGGGCGATCAACGAGCAGTACTTC
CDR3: CASRPDRAINEQYF

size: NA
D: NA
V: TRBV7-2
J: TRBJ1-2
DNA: TGTGCCAGCAGCTTAGTAGGGAGTGGGGGCTACACCTTC
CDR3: CASSLVGSGGYTF

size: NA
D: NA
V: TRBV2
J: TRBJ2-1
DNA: TGTGCCAGCAGGGAACGTCAACCGGATGAGCAGTTCTTC
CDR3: CASRERQPDEQFF

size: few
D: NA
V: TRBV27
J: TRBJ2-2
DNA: TGTGCCAGCTCGAACTGGGCCGGGGAGCTGTTTTTT
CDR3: CASSNWAGELFF

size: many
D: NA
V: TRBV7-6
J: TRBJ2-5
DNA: TGTGCCAGCAGCTCCCCCCCAGGTTCTCAAGAGACCCAGTACTTC
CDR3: CASSSPPGSQETQYF

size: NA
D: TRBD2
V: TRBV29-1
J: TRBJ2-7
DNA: TGCAGCGTTGCCACTATTTTGGCGGGGGGGGCCTACGAGCAGTACTTC
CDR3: CSVATILAGGAYEQYF

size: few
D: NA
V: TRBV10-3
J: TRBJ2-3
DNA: TGTGCCATCAGTGGACGAGACACCCAGGGTACGCAGTATTTT
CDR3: CAISGRDTQGTQYF

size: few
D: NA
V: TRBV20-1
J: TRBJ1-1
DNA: TGCAGTGCTAGAGATTTAGATGGAGGGACTGAAGCTTTCTTT
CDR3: CSARDLDGGTEAFF

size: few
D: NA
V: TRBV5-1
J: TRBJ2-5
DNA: TGCGCCAGCAGCGAGGACAGCCAAGAGACCCAGTACTTC
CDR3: CASSEDSQETQYF

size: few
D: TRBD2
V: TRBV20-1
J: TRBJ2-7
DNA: TGCAGTGCTAGCCGACTAGCGGGGGTCTCCTACGAGCAGTACTTC
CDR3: CSASRLAGVSYEQYF

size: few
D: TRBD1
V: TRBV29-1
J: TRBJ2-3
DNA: TGCAGCGTTGAAGGCCGGGACAGGGGGCGTCTAATTGCAGATACGCAGTATTTT
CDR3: CSVEGRDRGRLIADTQYF

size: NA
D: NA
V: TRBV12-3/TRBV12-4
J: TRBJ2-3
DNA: TGTGCCAGCAGTTTATCAGGGTATGGTGGAGATACGCAGTATTTT
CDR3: CASSLSGYGGDTQYF

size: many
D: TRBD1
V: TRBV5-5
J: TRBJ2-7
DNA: TGTGCCAGCAGCCCGGTGGAGGGACAGGTCTTCAACGAGCAGTACTTC
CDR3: CASSPVEGQVFNEQYF

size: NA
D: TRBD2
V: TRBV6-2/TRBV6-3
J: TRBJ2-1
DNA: TGTGCCAGCATTAGCGGGAGTACCTACAATGAGCAGTTCTTC
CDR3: CASISGSTYNEQFF